Shown below are 16 T cell receptor beta chains from a single sample sequenced in a study of blood T cells in healthy people across ages. For the second PCR, which ran for about 7 to 11 cycles, a sample-barcoded 5' primer and a J-beta primer mix were used. TCRdb reanalysed the 5' RACE reads using MiXCR and keeps one entry per CDR3 protein. The data contain over a million distinct CDR3 sequences, roughly 43% of them singletons. Sequences were obtained from blood. The receptors derive from a young woman in good health.

This clonotype was counted a few times. The rearrangement uses TRBV20-1 and TRBJ1-2, with D possibly TRBD1 on 5 matching bases. Trimming pared 0 bases from V and 5 bases from J, leaving 10 bases between. From germline, CDR1 is DFQATT and CDR2 SNEGSKA (reference sequence). This CDR3 contains 13 residues. This chain's CDR3 is CSARDWDGYGYTF. The CDR3 region has the DNA TGCAGTGCTAGAGATTGGGACGGATATGGCTACACCTTC.

Only a few counts were recorded for this clonotype. The chain combines TRBV7-9 with TRBJ1-2; D gene ambiguous. Deletions cut 5 bases from V and 7 bases from J, with 11 bases between. The CDR3 has 12 residues. Per germline, CDR1 SEHNR and CDR2 FQNEAQ (reference sequence). CDR3 in DNA: TGTGCCAGCAGCCCTGATCTACCTGGCTACACCTTC. It translates to CASSPDLPGYTF.

The genes are TRBV27 and TRBJ2-7; 7 nucleotides agree with TRBD2. The V gene's germline CDR1 is MNHEY and CDR2 SMNVEV (reference sequence). V was clipped by 3 bases and J by 3 bases; unmatched bases: 8. CDR3 length: 15 amino acids. CDR3 sequence: CASSLTRGYGYEQYF. The CDR3 region has the DNA TGTGCCAGCAGTTTGACGCGGGGGTATGGCTACGAGCAGTACTTC.

There are a few counts of this clonotype. The chain recombines TRBV4-1 with TRBJ2-2, with TRBD2 as a possible D gene (6 bases). The CDR3 is made up of 16 amino acids. CDR1 is MGHRA, CDR2 YSYEKL, per germline. V lost 2 bases, J lost 0 bases, and 10 bases lay in between. CDR3 sequence (DNA): TGCGCCAGCAGCCAACCTAGCGTCGCGAACACCGGGGAGCTGTTTTTT. The encoded protein is CASSQPSVANTGELFF.

This clonotype occurred a few times. V and J are TRBV30 and TRBJ1-1, with D perhaps TRBD1 (6 bases). The V and J ends lost 2 bases and 3 bases respectively, with 7 bases between them. Germline-derived CDR1 and CDR2 are GTSNPN and SVGIG (reference sequence). The CDR3 runs 12 residues. The CDR3 DNA follows: TGTGCCTGGAGTCGGGGGCACACTGAAGCTTTCTTT. Protein sequence: CAWSRGHTEAFF.

This clonotype was seen a few times. J is TRBJ2-1 and V is TRBV29-1; 8 bases fit TRBD2. Losses at the gene ends were 6 bases for V and 4 bases for J; bases not matched to a gene: 8. CDR3 size: 14 residues. Germline V gene lookup returns CDR1 SQVTM and CDR2 ANQGSEA. Here the CDR3 reads CSVAGTRLYNEQFF. The CDR3 bases are TGCAGCGTCGCCGGGACTAGGCTATACAATGAGCAGTTCTTC.

This clonotype was picked up a small number of times. The V and J genes are TRBV5-6 and TRBJ1-2, with D maybe TRBD1 (5 bases). The V end was cut by 2 bases, the J end by 6 bases, with 14 bases between. The CDR3 is made up of 14 amino acids. Germline CDR1 is SGHDT and CDR2 is YYEEEE. CDR3: CASSFDSRDHGYTF. The CDR3 coding sequence is TGTGCCAGCAGCTTTGATTCCAGGGATCATGGCTACACCTTC.

The chain uses TRBV12-3 or TRBV12-4 and TRBJ2-1, with D hard to call. Gene TRBJ2-7 matches the end of the DNA better, so the J call may be wrong. CDR3 size: 13 residues. The CDR3 region is CASTTYNYNEQYF. The CDR3 DNA sequence: TGTGCCAGCACCACCTACAACTACAATGAGCAGTACTTC.

CDR3 in DNA: TGCGCCAGCAGCCAAGATGGGCCAGTTGGACCCTACGAGCAGTACTTC. Protein product: CASSQDGPVGPYEQYF. The gene calls are TRBV4-3 and TRBJ2-7; D gene uncertain. Germline loops: CDR1 LGHNA, CDR2 YSLEER. This CDR3 has 16 amino acids. Deletions cut 0 bases from V and 2 bases from J, with 14 bases between.

The chain joins TRBV6-1 to TRBJ2-7; D unresolved. CDR3 length: 14 amino acids. Germline V lookup: CDR1 MNHNS, CDR2 SASEGT. Trimming left V 7 bases short and J 3 bases short, with 16 bases between. Here the CDR3 DNA reads TGTGCCAGCACTCCCTCTCAGGATCACTACGAGCAGTACTTC. Translating gives CASTPSQDHYEQYF.

The genes are TRBV6-1 and TRBJ2-3; tentatively, D is TRBD1 or TRBD2 (5 bases each). The CDR3 has 16 residues. CDR1 and CDR2 from the germline V gene are MNHNS and SASEGT. V gave up 3 bases and J gave up 1 base, with 14 bases separating them. The CDR3 reads CASSDRVRGGTDTQYF. CDR3 bases: TGTGCCAGCAGTGACAGGGTTAGAGGGGGCACAGATACGCAGTATTTT.

The table lists this clonotype with a few counts. The chain combines TRBV7-2 with TRBJ2-5; D may be TRBD2 (6 bases). V shed 5 bases and J shed 11 bases, with 24 bases lying between them. Per germline, CDR1 SGHTA and CDR2 FQGNSA. There are 15 residues in the CDR3. The CDR3 sequence: CASSVSGLAWGEQYF. The DNA for the CDR3 is TGTGCCAGCAGCGTTAGCGGACTCGCTTGGGGGGAGCAGTACTTC.

CDR3 DNA: TGTGCCAGCAGTTTATTTTTAACAGACCAAGAGACCCAGTACTTC. Translation gives CASSLFLTDQETQYF. The chain carries TRBV12-3 or TRBV12-4 and TRBJ2-5; no definite D call. The V gene lost 2 bases and the J gene lost 0 bases, with 10 bases spanning the gap. The CDR3 loop spans 15 amino acids.

This clonotype was seen a handful of times. This chain uses TRBV20-1 with TRBJ2-7, with unresolved D. CDR1 and CDR2 (germline): DFQATT, SNEGSKA (reference sequence). Trimming removed 2 bases at V and 2 bases at J, with 7 bases between. The CDR3 length is 12 residues. The CDR3 DNA follows: TGCAGTGCTAGACAGTACACCTACGAGCAGTACTTC. Amino acid sequence: CSARQYTYEQYF.

This sequence joins TRBV27 and TRBJ1-1, with D unresolved. The V gene lost 4 bases and the J gene lost 0 bases, with 6 bases spanning the gap. The CDR3 has 13 amino acids. CDR1 is MNHEY and CDR2 is SMNVEV in the germline V gene (reference sequence). Here the CDR3 reads CASSYTMNTEAFF. Here the CDR3 DNA reads TGTGCCAGCAGTTACACCATGAACACTGAAGCTTTCTTT.

This sequence joins TRBV30 and TRBJ2-3, with 13 bases identical to TRBD2. From germline, CDR1 is GTSNPN and CDR2 SVGIG (reference sequence). This CDR3 has 16 amino acids. Trimming removed 8 bases from V and 4 bases from J; junction bases left unmatched: 12. DNA of the CDR3: TGTGCCATCGGGACTAGCGGGATTTGGGGGCCAGATACGCAGTATTTT. Its protein is CAIGTSGIWGPDTQYF.